The present T cell receptor (beta chain) was sequenced within a study of post-analysis software for immune sequencing data. Across the study: Disease courses included relapsing-remitting, secondary progressive and progressive-relapsing multiple sclerosis.

Points from the study as a whole: Patients showed TRBV5-6, TRBV5-1 and TRBV20-1 among five TRBV segments more frequent than in controls. Under F measure analysis, samples from one preparation batch co-clustered strongly. Significantly decreased normalized Chao1 diversity was recorded for multiple sclerosis patients relative to controls.

The table lists this clonotype with a few counts. What it binds is unknown. The CDR3 runs to 12 residues. V was trimmed by 7 bases and J by 7 bases, leaving 13 bases between them. Researchers reported that TCR beta cDNA libraries carried unique molecular identifiers. TCRdb fed the PCR reads into MiXCR, producing one record per CDR3 protein. This table has approximately 770,000 distinct CDR3 sequences, roughly 46% appearing once. The receptor's source is a girl aged 5-17 years with multiple sclerosis. The chain is built from TRBV12-3 or TRBV12-4 and TRBJ1-1, with D perhaps matching TRBD1 (5 bases). Sequencing used blood. CDR3 coding DNA: TGTGCCAGCACCCTTGGGACGGGTGAAGCTTTCTTT. Its protein is CASTLGTGEAFF.